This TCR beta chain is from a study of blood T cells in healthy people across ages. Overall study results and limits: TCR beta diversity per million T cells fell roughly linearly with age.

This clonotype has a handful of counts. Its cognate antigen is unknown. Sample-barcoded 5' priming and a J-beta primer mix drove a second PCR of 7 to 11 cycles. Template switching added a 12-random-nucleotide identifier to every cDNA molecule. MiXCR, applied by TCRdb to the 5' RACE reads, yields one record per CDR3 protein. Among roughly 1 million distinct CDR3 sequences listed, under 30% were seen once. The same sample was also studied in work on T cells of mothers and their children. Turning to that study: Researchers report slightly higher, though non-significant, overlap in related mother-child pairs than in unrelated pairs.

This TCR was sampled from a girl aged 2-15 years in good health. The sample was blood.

The CDR3 spells CASSFGRRAYGYTF. The CDR3 DNA reads as TGTGCCAGCAGTTTTGGCCGGAGGGCCTATGGCTACACCTTC. The gene calls are TRBV28 and TRBJ1-2; D gene uncertain. Germline CDR1 and CDR2: MDHEN and SYDVKM. The V end lost 3 bases, the J end lost 4 bases, and 12 bases lay between the germline ends. CDR3 length: 14 amino acids.